This TCR beta chain was identified in a study of vaccination effects on CD4 cells after COVID-19. Study findings and constraints: Convalescent patients in the study were few, and early post-infection timepoints were absent.

The data were produced by immunoSEQ multiplex PCR, yet TCRdb's version contains in-frame clones alone and is incomplete. This table has 65,000 or so clones, 60% to 80% appearing once. Antigen-specific CD4+ T cells were expanded (with viral peptide pools) by the ViraFEST assay ahead of sequencing. It was after 10 days of culture that CD4+ T cells were isolated. Vaccinees lacked prior SARS-CoV-2 infection and tested negative for nucleocapsid antibodies. The authors replaced half the medium with IL-2 medium on days 3 and 7. In the case of this clone: The antigen is undetermined. The junction and the germline gene differ at one end; a read error may be behind it.

This CDR3 region has 15 residues. Looked up from germline, CDR1 is SGHTA and CDR2 is FQGNSA. Sequences were derived from CD4+ T cells from PBMCs cultured with HCoV-NL63 spike peptides, sampled before COVID-19 vaccination. The chain couples TRBV7-2 to TRBJ2-1; tentatively, D is TRBD1 (5 bases). The sequence was collected from a human donor who received a COVID-19 vaccine. The chain's CDR3 is CASRLSSTVNHEQFF. The CDR3 region has the DNA TGTGCCAGCCGCTTATCGTCGACAGTCAATCATGAGCAGTTCTTC.